Detailed here is one TCR beta chain. The data originate from a study of blood T cell repertoires in COVID-19. V lost 3 bases, J lost 6 bases, and 5 bases lay in between. Germline V gene sequence: CDR1 KGHSH, CDR2 LQKENI. The CDR3 is made up of 12 amino acids. Original analysis: Using reference gene primer amplification, nucleated cell counts were estimated. The method was immunoSEQ multiplex PCR; TCRdb's version includes in-frame clones alone and lacks a portion of them. That table furnishes V, J and clone size, whereas the DNA furnished D and trimming. The profile shows tens of thousands of clones, over 75% of them singletons.

The V and J genes are TRBV18 and TRBJ2-2; D is ambiguous. Source material: peripheral blood. The clonotype comes from a man aged 40-50 years with COVID-19, enrolled during active disease. The CDR3 DNA is TGTGCCAGCTCACCTCCTCCCGGGGAGCTGTTTTTT. Encoded protein: CASSPPPGELFF.